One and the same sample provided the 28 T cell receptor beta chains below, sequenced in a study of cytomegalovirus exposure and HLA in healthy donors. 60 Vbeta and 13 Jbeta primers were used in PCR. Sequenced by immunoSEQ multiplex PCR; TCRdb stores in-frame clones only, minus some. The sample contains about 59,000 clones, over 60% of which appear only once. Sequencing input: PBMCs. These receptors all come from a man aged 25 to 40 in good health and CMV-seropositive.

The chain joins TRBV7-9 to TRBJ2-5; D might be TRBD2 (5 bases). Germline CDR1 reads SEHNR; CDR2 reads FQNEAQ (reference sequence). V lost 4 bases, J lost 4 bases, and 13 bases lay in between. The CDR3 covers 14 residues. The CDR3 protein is CASSSPSPRETQYF. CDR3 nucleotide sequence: TGTGCCAGCAGCTCCCCTAGCCCCCGAGAGACCCAGTACTTC.

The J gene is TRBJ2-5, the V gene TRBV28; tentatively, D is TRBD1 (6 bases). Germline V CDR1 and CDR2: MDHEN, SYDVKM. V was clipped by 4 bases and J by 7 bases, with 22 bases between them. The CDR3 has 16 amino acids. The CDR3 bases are TGTGCCAGCAGTTCCCTCTTTCAGGGGTGGGTCGGGACCCAGTACTTC. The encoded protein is CASSSLFQGWVGTQYF.

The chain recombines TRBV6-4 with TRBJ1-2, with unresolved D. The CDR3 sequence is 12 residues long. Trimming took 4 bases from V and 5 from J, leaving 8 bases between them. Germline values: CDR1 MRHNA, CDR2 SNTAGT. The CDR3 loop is CASSGGDYGYTF. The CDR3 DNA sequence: TGTGCCAGCAGTGGAGGAGATTATGGCTACACCTTC.

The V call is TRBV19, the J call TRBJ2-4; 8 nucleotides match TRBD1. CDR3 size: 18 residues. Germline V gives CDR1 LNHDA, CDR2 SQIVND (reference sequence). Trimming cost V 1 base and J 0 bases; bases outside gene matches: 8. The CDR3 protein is CASSIAFGQGLAKNIQYF. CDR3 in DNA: TGTGCCAGTAGTATAGCCTTCGGACAGGGCTTAGCCAAAAACATTCAGTACTTC.

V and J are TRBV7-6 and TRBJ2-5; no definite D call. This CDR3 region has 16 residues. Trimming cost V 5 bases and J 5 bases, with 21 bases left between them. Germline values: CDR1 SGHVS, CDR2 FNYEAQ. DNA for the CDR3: TGTGCCAGCAGCCCCCAGGCTACCGGTGTGAAGGAGACCCAGTACTTC. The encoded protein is CASSPQATGVKETQYF. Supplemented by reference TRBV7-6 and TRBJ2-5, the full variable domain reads GAGVSQSPRYKVTKRGQDVALRCDPISGHVSLYWYRQALGQGPEFLTYFNYEAQQDKSGLPNDRFSAERPEGSISTLTIQRTEQRDSAMYRCASSPQATGVKETQYFGPGTRLLVL.

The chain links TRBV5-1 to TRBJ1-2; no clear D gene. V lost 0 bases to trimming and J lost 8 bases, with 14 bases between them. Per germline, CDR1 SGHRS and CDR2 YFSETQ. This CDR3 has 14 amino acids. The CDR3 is CASSLGSTGYGYTF. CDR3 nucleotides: TGCGCCAGCAGCTTGGGTTCTACGGGATACGGCTACACCTTC.

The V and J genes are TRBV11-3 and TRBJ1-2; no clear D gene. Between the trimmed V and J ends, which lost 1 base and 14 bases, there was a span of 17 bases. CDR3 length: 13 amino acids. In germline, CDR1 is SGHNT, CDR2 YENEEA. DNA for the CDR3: TGTGCCAGCAGCTTAGGAGTCTCGGGTGGAGTGACCTTC. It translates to CASSLGVSGGVTF.

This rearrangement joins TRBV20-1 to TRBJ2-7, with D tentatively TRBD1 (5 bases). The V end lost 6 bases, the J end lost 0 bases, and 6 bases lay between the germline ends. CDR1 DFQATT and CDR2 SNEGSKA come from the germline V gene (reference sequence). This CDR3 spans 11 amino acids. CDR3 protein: CSARVSYEQYF. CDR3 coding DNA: TGCAGTGCCAGGGTCTCCTACGAGCAGTACTTC.

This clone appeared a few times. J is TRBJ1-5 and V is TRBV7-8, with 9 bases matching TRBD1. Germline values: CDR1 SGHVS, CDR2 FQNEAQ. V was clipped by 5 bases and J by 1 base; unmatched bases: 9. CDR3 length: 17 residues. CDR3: CASSMKTGGASNQPQHF. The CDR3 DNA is TGTGCCAGCAGCATGAAGACAGGGGGGGCGAGCAATCAGCCCCAGCATTTT.

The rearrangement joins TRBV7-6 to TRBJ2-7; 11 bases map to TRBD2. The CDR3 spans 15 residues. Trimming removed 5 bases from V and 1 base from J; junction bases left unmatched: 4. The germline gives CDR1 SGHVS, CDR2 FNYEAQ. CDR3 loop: CASSLSGGGSYEQYF. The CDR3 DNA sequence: TGTGCCAGCAGCCTTAGCGGGGGGGGTTCCTACGAGCAGTACTTC.

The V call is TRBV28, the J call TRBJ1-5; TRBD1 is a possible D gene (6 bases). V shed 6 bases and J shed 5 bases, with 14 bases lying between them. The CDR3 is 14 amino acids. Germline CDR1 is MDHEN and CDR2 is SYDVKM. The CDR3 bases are TGTGCCAGCAGGTCTGGACAGCTAGATCAGCCCCAGCATTTT. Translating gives CASRSGQLDQPQHF.

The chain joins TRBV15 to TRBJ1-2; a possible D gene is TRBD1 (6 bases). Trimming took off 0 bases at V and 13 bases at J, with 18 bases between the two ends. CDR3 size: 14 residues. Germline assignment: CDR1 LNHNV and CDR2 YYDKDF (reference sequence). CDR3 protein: CATSRDANRERSTF. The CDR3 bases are TGTGCCACCAGCAGAGATGCGAACAGGGAAAGGAGCACCTTC.

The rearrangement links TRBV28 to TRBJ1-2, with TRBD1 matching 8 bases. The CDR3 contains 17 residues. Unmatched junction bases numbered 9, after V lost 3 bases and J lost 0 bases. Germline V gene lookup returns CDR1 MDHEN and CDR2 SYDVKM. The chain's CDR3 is CASSLFDRGPTNYGYTF. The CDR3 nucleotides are TGTGCCAGCAGTTTGTTCGACAGGGGCCCGACTAACTATGGCTACACCTTC.

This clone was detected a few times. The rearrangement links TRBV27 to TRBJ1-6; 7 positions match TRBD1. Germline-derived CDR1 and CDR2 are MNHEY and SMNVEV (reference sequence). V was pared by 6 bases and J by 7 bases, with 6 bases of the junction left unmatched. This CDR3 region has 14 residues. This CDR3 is CASRPGQSNSPLHF. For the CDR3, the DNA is TGTGCCAGCAGACCGGGACAGTCGAATTCACCCCTCCACTTT.

The CDR3 protein is CASNPGTGGRGNEKLFF. The CDR3 nucleotides are TGTGCCAGCAACCCCGGGACAGGGGGCAGAGGTAATGAAAAACTGTTTTTT. V usage is TRBV4-2 and J usage is TRBJ1-4; 12 positions agree with TRBD1. Germline CDR1 reads LGHNA; CDR2 reads YNFKEQ. V lost 7 bases, J lost 4 bases, and 10 bases stayed unmatched. This CDR3 region has 17 residues.

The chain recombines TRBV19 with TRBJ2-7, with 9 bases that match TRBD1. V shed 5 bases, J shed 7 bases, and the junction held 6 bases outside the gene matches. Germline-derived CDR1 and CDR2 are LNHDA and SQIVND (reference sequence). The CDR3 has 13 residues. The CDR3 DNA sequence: TGTGCCAGTAGTGTACAGGGGGCGCGTGAGCAGTACTTC. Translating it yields CASSVQGAREQYF.

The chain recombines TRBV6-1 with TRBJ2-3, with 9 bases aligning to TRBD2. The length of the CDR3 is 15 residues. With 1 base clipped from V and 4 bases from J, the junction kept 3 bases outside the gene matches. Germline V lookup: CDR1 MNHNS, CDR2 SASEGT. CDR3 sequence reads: CASSEVGGGADTQYF. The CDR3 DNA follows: TGTGCCAGCAGTGAAGTGGGCGGGGGGGCAGATACGCAGTATTTT.

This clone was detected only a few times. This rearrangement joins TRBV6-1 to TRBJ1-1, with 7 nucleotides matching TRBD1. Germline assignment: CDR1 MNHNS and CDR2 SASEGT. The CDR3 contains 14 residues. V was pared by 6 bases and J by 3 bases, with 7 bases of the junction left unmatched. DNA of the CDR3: TGTGCCAGCAGCCAAGGGACAGACTACACTGAAGCTTTCTTT. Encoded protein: CASSQGTDYTEAFF.

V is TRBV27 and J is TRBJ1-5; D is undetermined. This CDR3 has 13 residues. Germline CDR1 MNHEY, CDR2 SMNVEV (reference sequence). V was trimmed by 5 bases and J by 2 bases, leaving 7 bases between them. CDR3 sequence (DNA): TGTGCCAGCAGTCCCCCGGGCAATCAGCCCCAGCATTTT. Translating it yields CASSPPGNQPQHF.

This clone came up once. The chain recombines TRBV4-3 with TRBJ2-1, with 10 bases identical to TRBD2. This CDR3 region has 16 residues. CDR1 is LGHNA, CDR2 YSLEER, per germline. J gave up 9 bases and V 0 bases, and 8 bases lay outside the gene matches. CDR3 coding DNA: TGCGCCAGCAGCCAAGATAGCAGCGGGGGGGCCTTTGAGCAGTTCTTC. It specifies CASSQDSSGGAFEQFF.

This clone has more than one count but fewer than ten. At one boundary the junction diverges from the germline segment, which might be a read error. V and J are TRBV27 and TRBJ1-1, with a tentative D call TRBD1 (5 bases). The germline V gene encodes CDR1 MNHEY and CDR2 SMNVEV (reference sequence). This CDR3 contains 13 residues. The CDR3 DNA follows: TGTGCCAGCAGTTTATCGGGGAATTGGGGCAACGTCTTT. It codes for CASSLSGNWGNVF.

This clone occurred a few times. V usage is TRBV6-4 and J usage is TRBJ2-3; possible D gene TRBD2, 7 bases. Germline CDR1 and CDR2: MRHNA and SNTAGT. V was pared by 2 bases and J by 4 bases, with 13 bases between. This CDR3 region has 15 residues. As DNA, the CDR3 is TGTGCCAGCAGTGACGGTACGGGGGGCCCAGATACGCAGTATTTT. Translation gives CASSDGTGGPDTQYF.

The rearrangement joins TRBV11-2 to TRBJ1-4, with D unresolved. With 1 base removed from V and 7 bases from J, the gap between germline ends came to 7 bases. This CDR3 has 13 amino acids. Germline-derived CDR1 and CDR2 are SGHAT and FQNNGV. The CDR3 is CASSLGGSEKLFF. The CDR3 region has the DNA TGTGCCAGCAGCTTAGGTGGGAGTGAAAAACTGTTTTTT. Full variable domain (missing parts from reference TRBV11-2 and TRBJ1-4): EAGVAQSPRYKIIEKRQSVAFWCNPISGHATLYWYQQILGQGPKLLIQFQNNGVVDDSQLPKDRFSAERLKGVDSTLKIQPAKLEDSAVYLCASSLGGSEKLFFGSGTQLSVL.

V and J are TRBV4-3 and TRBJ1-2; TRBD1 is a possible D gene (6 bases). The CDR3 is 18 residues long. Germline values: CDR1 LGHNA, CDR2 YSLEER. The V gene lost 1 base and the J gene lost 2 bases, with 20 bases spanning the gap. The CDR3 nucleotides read TGCGCCAGCAGCCAAGGCTGGAGGGGGGGCGCTTCGAACTATGGCTACACCTTC. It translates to CASSQGWRGGASNYGYTF.

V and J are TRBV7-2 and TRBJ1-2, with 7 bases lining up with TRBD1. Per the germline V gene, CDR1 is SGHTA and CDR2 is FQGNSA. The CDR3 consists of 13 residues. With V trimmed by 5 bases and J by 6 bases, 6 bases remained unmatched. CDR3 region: CASSQTGNNGYTF. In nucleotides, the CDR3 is TGTGCCAGCAGCCAGACAGGGAATAATGGCTACACCTTC.

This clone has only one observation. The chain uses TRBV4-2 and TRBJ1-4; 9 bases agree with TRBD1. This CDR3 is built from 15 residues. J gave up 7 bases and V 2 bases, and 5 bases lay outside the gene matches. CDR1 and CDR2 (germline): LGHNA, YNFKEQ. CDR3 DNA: TGTGCCAGCAGCCAACGGGGACAGGGCGCTGAAAAACTGTTTTTT. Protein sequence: CASSQRGQGAEKLFF.

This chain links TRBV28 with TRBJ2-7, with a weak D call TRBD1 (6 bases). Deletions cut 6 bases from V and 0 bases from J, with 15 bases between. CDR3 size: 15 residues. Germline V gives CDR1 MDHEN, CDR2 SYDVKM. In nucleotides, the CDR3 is TGTGCCAGCAGGTATGACCAGGGGAGCTCCTACGAGCAGTACTTC. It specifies CASRYDQGSSYEQYF. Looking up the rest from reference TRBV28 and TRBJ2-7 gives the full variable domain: DVKVTQSSRYLVKRTGEKVFLECVQDMDHENMFWYRQDPGLGLRLIYFSYDVKMKEKGDIPEGYSVSREKKERFSLILESASTNQTSMYLCASRYDQGSSYEQYFGPGTRLTVT.

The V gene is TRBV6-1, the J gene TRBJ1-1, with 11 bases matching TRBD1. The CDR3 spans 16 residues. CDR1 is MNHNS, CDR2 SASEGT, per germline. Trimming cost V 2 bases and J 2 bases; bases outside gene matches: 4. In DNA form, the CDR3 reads TGTGCCAGCAGTGAACGGGACAGGGGGGGCAACACTGAAGCTTTCTTT. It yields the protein CASSERDRGGNTEAFF.